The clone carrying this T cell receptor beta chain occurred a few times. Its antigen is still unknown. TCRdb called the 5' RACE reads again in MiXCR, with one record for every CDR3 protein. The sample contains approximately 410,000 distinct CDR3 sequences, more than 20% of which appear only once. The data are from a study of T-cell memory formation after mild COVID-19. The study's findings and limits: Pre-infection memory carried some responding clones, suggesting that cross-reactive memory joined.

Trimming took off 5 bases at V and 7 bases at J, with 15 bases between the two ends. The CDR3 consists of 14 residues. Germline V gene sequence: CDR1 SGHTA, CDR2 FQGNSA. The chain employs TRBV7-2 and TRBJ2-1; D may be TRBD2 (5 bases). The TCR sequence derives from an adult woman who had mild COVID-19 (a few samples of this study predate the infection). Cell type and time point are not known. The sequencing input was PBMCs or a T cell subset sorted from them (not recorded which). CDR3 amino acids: CASSHPGSPNEQFF. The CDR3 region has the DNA TGTGCCAGCAGCCACCCGGGATCCCCTAATGAGCAGTTCTTC.